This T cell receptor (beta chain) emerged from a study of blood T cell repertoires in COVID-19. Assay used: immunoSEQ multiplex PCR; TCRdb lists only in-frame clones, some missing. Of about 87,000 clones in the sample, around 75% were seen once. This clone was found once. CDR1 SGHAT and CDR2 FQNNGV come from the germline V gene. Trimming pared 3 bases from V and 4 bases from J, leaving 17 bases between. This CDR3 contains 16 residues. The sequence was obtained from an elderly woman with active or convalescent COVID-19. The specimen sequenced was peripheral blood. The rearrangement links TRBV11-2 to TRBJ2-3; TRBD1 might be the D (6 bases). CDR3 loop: CASSLKMGAIPDTQYF. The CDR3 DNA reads TGTGCCAGCAGCTTGAAGATGGGGGCCATTCCAGATACGCAGTATTTT. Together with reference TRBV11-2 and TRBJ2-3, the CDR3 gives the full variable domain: EAGVAQSPRYKIIEKRQSVAFWCNPISGHATLYWYQQILGQGPKLLIQFQNNGVVDDSQLPKDRFSAERLKGVDSTLKIQPAKLEDSAVYLCASSLKMGAIPDTQYFGPGTRLTVL.